A single sample gave rise to the 17 T cell receptor beta chains below, sequenced in a study of PD-1 blockade in mismatch repair-deficient tumors. These receptors are not linked to any known antigen. Time point noted: approximately ten-day in vitro stimulation with candidate neoantigen peptide 4. Using immunoSEQ multiplex PCR, the repertoire was profiled, and TCRdb retains in-frame clones only, with some absent. The table includes about 13,000 clones, 84% detected once. The specimen comprised cells cultured in vitro, sampled from a patient treated with pembrolizumab. The receptors stem from an adult with mismatch repair-deficient cancer.

The genes are TRBV14 and TRBJ2-1; D gene uncertain. Germline V CDR1 and CDR2: SGHDN, FVKESK. The CDR3 is 15 residues long. The germline V and J ends were trimmed by 0 bases and 1 base, with 7 bases remaining between them. The CDR3, as DNA: TGTGCCAGCAGCCAAGAACCCGGGTCCTACAATGAGCAGTTCTTC. It is translated as CASSQEPGSYNEQFF.

The V call is TRBV11-2, the J call TRBJ2-7, with D perhaps matching TRBD1 or TRBD2 (5 bases each). The V gene lost 1 base and the J gene lost 2 bases, with 12 bases spanning the gap. Germline V gene data show CDR1 as SGHAT and CDR2 as FQNNGV. CDR3 length: 15 residues. The CDR3 sequence is CASSLGDLTTYEQYF. Here the CDR3 DNA reads TGTGCCAGCAGCTTAGGGGACCTTACTACCTACGAGCAGTACTTC.

The chain employs TRBV27 and TRBJ1-2; no definite D call. With 0 bases removed from V and 4 bases from J, the gap between germline ends came to 9 bases. The germline V gene has CDR1 MNHEY and CDR2 SMNVEV (reference sequence). The CDR3 sequence is 14 residues long. The CDR3 reads CASSLSILSYGYTF. CDR3 in DNA: TGTGCCAGCAGTTTATCGATCCTGAGCTATGGCTACACCTTC.

This clone was seen only once. The V and J genes are TRBV7-9 and TRBJ2-5; 7 bases map to TRBD2. CDR1 and CDR2 (germline): SEHNR, FQNEAQ (reference sequence). The CDR3 is made up of 14 amino acids. Trimming took 2 bases from V and 4 from J; bases not matched to a gene: 4. The CDR3 here is CASSLRLASETQYF. The CDR3 coding sequence is TGTGCCAGCAGCTTACGACTAGCCTCAGAGACCCAGTACTTC.

In this sample, this clone turned up a few times. The rearrangement uses TRBV27 and TRBJ2-1; D is unresolved. With 2 bases removed from V and 4 bases from J, the gap between germline ends came to 9 bases. Germline V gene data show CDR1 as MNHEY and CDR2 as SMNVEV (reference sequence). The CDR3 is 14 amino acids. The CDR3 DNA follows: TGTGCCAGCAGTTTAGTGGGCCAATACAATGAGCAGTTCTTC. As protein: CASSLVGQYNEQFF.

The CDR3 loop reads CASSVGNEKLFF. The CDR3 bases are TGTGCCAGCAGTGTCGGGAATGAAAAACTGTTTTTT. The chain recombines TRBV25-1 with TRBJ1-4; D uncertain. There are 12 residues in the CDR3. Germline lookup yields CDR1 MGHDK and CDR2 SYGVNS. With 4 bases removed from V and 5 bases from J, the gap between germline ends came to 5 bases.

This sequence joins TRBV28 and TRBJ1-6; tentative D call: TRBD1 (6 bases). CDR3 size: 15 residues. Trimming took 2 bases from V and 10 from J, leaving 15 bases between them. Germline V lookup: CDR1 MDHEN, CDR2 SYDVKM. This CDR3 is CASSLTLDSPSPLHF. CDR3 DNA sequence: TGTGCCAGCAGTTTAACGCTGGACAGTCCCTCACCCCTCCACTTT.

V and J are TRBV7-8 and TRBJ2-7; TRBD2 agrees at 9 bases. Germline values: CDR1 SGHVS, CDR2 FQNEAQ. The CDR3 is made up of 14 amino acids. V lost 5 bases and J lost 5; bases outside the gene matches: 7. The CDR3 DNA is TGTGCCAGCAGCGCCGGACTAGCGAGCCACGAGCAGTACTTC. It translates to CASSAGLASHEQYF.

V and J are TRBV9 and TRBJ2-2; the D gene is possibly TRBD1 (5 bases). V was trimmed by 1 base and J by 6 bases, leaving 13 bases between them. This CDR3 is built from 15 residues. Germline lookup yields CDR1 SGDLS and CDR2 YYNGEE. CDR3 residues: CASSVLGANPGELFF. In DNA, the CDR3 is TGTGCCAGCAGCGTACTAGGGGCTAACCCCGGGGAGCTGTTTTTT.

The count of this clone is one. The chain uses TRBV7-8 and TRBJ2-7; D tentatively reads TRBD1 or TRBD2 (5 bases each). This CDR3 spans 17 amino acids. CDR1 is SGHVS and CDR2 is FQNEAQ in the germline V gene. The V gene lost 2 bases and the J gene lost 2 bases, with 19 bases spanning the gap. This CDR3 reads CASSLSWSGTTPYEQYF. Written as DNA, the CDR3 is TGTGCCAGCAGCTTATCTTGGTCGGGGACGACCCCCTACGAGCAGTACTTC.

V is TRBV18 and J is TRBJ2-1, with 8 positions matching TRBD1. Per germline, CDR1 KGHSH and CDR2 LQKENI. V lost 1 base, J lost 6 bases, and 8 bases stayed unmatched. The CDR3 has 16 amino acids. The CDR3 DNA reads as TGTGCCAGCTCACCACGGCTAGGACAGGGTATCAATGAGCAGTTCTTC. Translating it yields CASSPRLGQGINEQFF.

This clone was seen just once. The gene calls are TRBV19 and TRBJ1-2, with TRBD1 identical over 7 bases. The CDR3 totals 14 residues. Trimming removed 6 bases from V and 8 bases from J; junction bases left unmatched: 12. The germline gives CDR1 LNHDA, CDR2 SQIVND (reference sequence). Here the CDR3 DNA reads TGTGCCAGTAGCAGGACGGGGACAGCAGGGGGCTACACCTTC. Amino acids: CASSRTGTAGGYTF. Looking up the rest from reference TRBV19 and TRBJ1-2 gives the full variable domain: DGGITQSPKYLFRKEGQNVTLSCEQNLNHDAMYWYRQDPGQGLRLIYYSQIVNDFQKGDIAEGYSVSREKKESFPLTVTSAQKNPTAFYLCASSRTGTAGGYTFGSGTRLTVV.

The chain links TRBV5-5 to TRBJ1-2, with a tentative D call TRBD1 (6 bases). CDR1 is SGHKS and CDR2 is YYEKEE in the germline V gene (reference sequence). This CDR3 spans 14 amino acids. V lost 4 bases to trimming and J lost 8 bases, with 18 bases between them. As DNA, the CDR3 is TGTGCCAGCAGCGGTAATCGGGGGCGTAACGGCTACACCTTC. Translation gives CASSGNRGRNGYTF.

The J gene is TRBJ2-5, the V gene TRBV28, with TRBD2 identical over 8 bases. The J call could be wrong; TRBJ2-7 is a better fit for the DNA end. The CDR3 extends over 15 amino acids. The germline V gene encodes CDR1 MDHEN and CDR2 SYDVKM. CDR3 sequence reads: CASSPGAGVSYEQYF. The CDR3 nucleotides read TGTGCCAGCAGTCCCGGAGCGGGAGTCTCCTACGAGCAGTACTTC.

V is TRBV5-1 and J is TRBJ1-4; D remains ambiguous. The CDR3 sequence is 13 residues long. V lost 0 bases to trimming and J lost 5 bases, with 5 bases between them. Germline values: CDR1 SGHRS, CDR2 YFSETQ. This chain's CDR3 is CASSLALNEKLFF. CDR3 DNA: TGCGCCAGCAGCTTGGCACTCAATGAAAAACTGTTTTTT.

The chain links TRBV10-3 to TRBJ2-7; a weak D match, TRBD2 (5 bases). The V end lost 4 bases, the J end lost 5 bases, and 12 bases lay between the germline ends. In germline, CDR1 is ENHRY, CDR2 SYGVKD. There are 13 residues in the CDR3. The CDR3 coding sequence is TGTGCCATCAGTGTGACGGGAACAGACGAGCAGTACTTC. Its protein is CAISVTGTDEQYF.

The chain uses TRBV7-6 and TRBJ2-7; 9 nucleotides line up with TRBD1. V was pared by 3 bases and J by 1 base, with 1 base of the junction left unmatched. Germline V lookup: CDR1 SGHVS, CDR2 FNYEAQ. This CDR3 has 14 residues. In nucleotides, the CDR3 is TGTGCCAGCAGCTTCGGGACAGGGTCCTACGAGCAGTACTTC. Its protein is CASSFGTGSYEQYF.